Presented here are 22 T cell receptor beta chains from one specimen sequenced in a study of shared clonotypes between healthy human individuals. Profiled with immunoSEQ multiplex PCR; TCRdb holds only in-frame clones, not every one. Here the sample spans under 850,000 clones, more than 85% being singletons. Positive CCR7 selection of CD45RO-negative cells yielded the naive CD8 cells, and terminally differentiated effector memory CD45RA+ cells were excluded. Sequencing input: naive CD8+ T cells sorted from blood. All receptors come from a man aged 25 to 45 in good health.

The chain has TRBV28 and TRBJ2-5; a possible D gene is TRBD2 (6 bases). This CDR3 region has 14 residues. Germline V lookup: CDR1 MDHEN, CDR2 SYDVKM. With 3 bases removed from V and 4 bases from J, the gap between germline ends came to 12 bases. CDR3 loop: CASSFLEGVETQYF. The CDR3 DNA reads as TGTGCCAGCAGTTTTTTGGAGGGCGTAGAGACCCAGTACTTC.

The chain has TRBV6-5 and TRBJ2-7, with D perhaps being TRBD1 or TRBD2 (5 bases each). Germline loops: CDR1 MNHEY, CDR2 SVGAGI. The CDR3 has 15 amino acids. Trimming left V 4 bases short and J 2 bases short, with 15 bases between. The CDR3 region has the DNA TGTGCCAGCAGTTTCAATGGGGGATACACCTACGAGCAGTACTTC. Residues: CASSFNGGYTYEQYF.

The chain couples TRBV28 to TRBJ2-2; D might be TRBD1 (6 bases). CDR1 is MDHEN and CDR2 is SYDVKM in the germline V gene. The V gene lost 11 bases and the J gene lost 5 bases, with 15 bases spanning the gap. The CDR3 covers 13 residues. CDR3 sequence (DNA): TGTGCCGGCTCAGAGGGGGAGACCGGGGAGCTGTTTTTT. It encodes CAGSEGETGELFF.

A note on this clone: In the same sample, other DNA sequences code for this CDR3. The J gene is TRBJ2-1, the V gene TRBV19, with 12 bases fitting TRBD2. The junction had 0 bases not matched to a gene; V was cut back by 4 bases and J by 2 bases. CDR3 length: 15 amino acids. Per germline, CDR1 LNHDA and CDR2 SQIVND (reference sequence). CDR3 nucleotide sequence: TGTGCCAGTAGTAGGACTAGCGGGACCTACAATGAGCAGTTCTTC. The encoded protein is CASSRTSGTYNEQFF.

The V gene is TRBV9, the J gene TRBJ2-2, with a weak D call TRBD1 (6 bases). Germline-derived CDR1 and CDR2 are SGDLS and YYNGEE. CDR3 length: 17 residues. Trimming took off 4 bases at V and 0 bases at J, with 16 bases between the two ends. DNA of the CDR3: TGTGCCAGCAGCCCAAAAGGGGGTAGCCCGAACACCGGGGAGCTGTTTTTT. Its translation: CASSPKGGSPNTGELFF.

V and J are TRBV19 and TRBJ2-7; unclear D gene. V was shortened by 1 base and J by 5 bases, with 9 bases between the two germline ends. Germline loops: CDR1 LNHDA, CDR2 SQIVND (reference sequence). The CDR3 length is 13 residues. The CDR3 loop reads CASSIAPTDEQYF. For the CDR3, the DNA is TGTGCCAGTAGTATAGCCCCGACTGACGAGCAGTACTTC. Based on the CDR3 plus reference TRBV19 and TRBJ2-7, the full variable domain is DGGITQSPKYLFRKEGQNVTLSCEQNLNHDAMYWYRQDPGQGLRLIYYSQIVNDFQKGDIAEGYSVSREKKESFPLTVTSAQKNPTAFYLCASSIAPTDEQYFGPGTRLTVT.

The chain has TRBV29-1 and TRBJ1-2; TRBD1 is a possible D gene (5 bases). From germline, CDR1 is SQVTM and CDR2 ANQGSEA. V was cut by 7 bases and J by 2 bases, with 11 bases left in between. CDR3 length equals 12 residues. This CDR3 is CSGDPANYGYTF. In DNA form, the CDR3 reads TGCAGCGGGGACCCCGCGAACTATGGCTACACCTTC.

This clone was picked up one time. The V gene is TRBV28, the J gene TRBJ2-1; D unclear. Germline assignment: CDR1 MDHEN and CDR2 SYDVKM. CDR3 length: 11 amino acids. V gave up 8 bases and J gave up 6 bases, with 8 bases separating them. CDR3 sequence reads: CASVVGNEQFF. CDR3 DNA: TGTGCCAGCGTCGTTGGCAATGAGCAGTTCTTC.

This chain uses TRBV13 with TRBJ1-4; D gene ambiguous. Germline values: CDR1 PRHDT, CDR2 FYEKMQ (reference sequence). CDR3 length: 15 amino acids. The V end lost 4 bases, the J end lost 0 bases, and 9 bases lay between the germline ends. For the CDR3, the DNA is TGTGCCAGCAGCTCCCGAACTGCAACTAATGAAAAACTGTTTTTT. Translation: CASSSRTATNEKLFF.

The chain recombines TRBV4-3 with TRBJ2-3; 10 bases line up with TRBD2. Germline values: CDR1 LGHNA, CDR2 YSLEER. V lost 0 bases to trimming and J lost 5 bases; unmatched junction nucleotides: 8. This CDR3 is built from 17 residues. The CDR3 loop is CASSQDLTSGMGDTQYF. The CDR3 nucleotides are TGCGCCAGCAGCCAAGATCTAACTAGCGGGATGGGAGATACGCAGTATTTT.

V is TRBV5-6 and J is TRBJ1-5; D ambiguous. Per the germline V gene, CDR1 is SGHDT and CDR2 is YYEEEE. V dropped 6 bases and J dropped 1 base, with 14 bases sitting between them. This CDR3 is built from 15 residues. CDR3 in DNA: TGTGCCAGCACCAGGCAGTGGGGAAGCAATCAGCCCCAGCATTTT. Amino acid sequence: CASTRQWGSNQPQHF.

In its sample, this clone was seen once. The chain uses TRBV11-3 and TRBJ1-1; D unclear. Germline V lookup: CDR1 SGHNT, CDR2 YENEEA. The CDR3 is 14 amino acids. Trimming stripped 0 bases from V and 0 bases from J, with 5 bases between. The CDR3, as DNA: TGTGCCAGCAGCTTAGATACGGTGAACACTGAAGCTTTCTTT. Translation gives CASSLDTVNTEAFF.

The rearrangement joins TRBV27 to TRBJ1-2; no reliable D call. Trimming removed 3 bases at V and 7 bases at J, with 15 bases between. The CDR3 is 14 amino acids. CDR1 and CDR2 from the germline V gene are MNHEY and SMNVEV (reference sequence). The CDR3: CASSLDGASGGYTF. DNA of the CDR3: TGTGCCAGCAGTTTGGACGGAGCTTCTGGTGGCTACACCTTC.

The genes are TRBV27 and TRBJ2-1; TRBD2 matches at 15 bases. Germline-derived CDR1 and CDR2 are MNHEY and SMNVEV (reference sequence). Trimming took 2 bases from V and 10 from J; bases not matched to a gene: 21. This CDR3 has 21 residues. The CDR3 bases are TGTGCCAGCAGTTTAAGGCCCCCCGGACTAGCGGGAGGGCCACATGCCTCCGAGCAGTTCTTC. Translation: CASSLRPPGLAGGPHASEQFF.

The chain joins TRBV6-1 to TRBJ1-4; the match to TRBD1 covers 7 bases. V dropped 6 bases and J dropped 6; count of bases not matched to a gene: 7. CDR1 and CDR2 (germline): MNHNS, SASEGT. This CDR3 contains 14 residues. As DNA, the CDR3 is TGTGCCAGCAGCCCGACAGGGTTGTATGAAAAACTGTTTTTT. The encoded protein is CASSPTGLYEKLFF.

The chain combines TRBV4-1 with TRBJ2-7; D not resolved. Germline V gene data show CDR1 as MGHRA and CDR2 as YSYEKL. V was clipped by 0 bases and J by 2 bases, with 8 bases between them. The length of the CDR3 is 14 residues. The CDR3 is CASSQDQVTYEQYF. CDR3 DNA sequence: TGCGCCAGCAGCCAAGATCAGGTAACCTACGAGCAGTACTTC.

V is TRBV27 and J is TRBJ2-1; the D is unclear. This CDR3 contains 15 residues. V lost 6 bases and J 6 bases, leaving 18 bases between the germline ends. Germline CDR1 is MNHEY and CDR2 is SMNVEV (reference sequence). The CDR3 reads CASSWVRVALNEQFF. The CDR3 DNA reads TGTGCCAGCAGCTGGGTTAGGGTGGCTCTCAATGAGCAGTTCTTC.

The rearrangement uses TRBV7-9 and TRBJ1-4; D not resolved. Germline lookup yields CDR1 SEHNR and CDR2 FQNEAQ (reference sequence). The length of the CDR3 is 15 residues. V was pared by 5 bases and J by 8 bases, with 18 bases between. As DNA, the CDR3 is TGTGCCAGCAGCCTTGGCGAGGGTTTCGGCGAAAAACTGTTTTTT. Translation: CASSLGEGFGEKLFF.

The chain recombines TRBV5-4 with TRBJ2-1; 9 bases map to TRBD1. This CDR3 has 17 amino acids. Germline loops: CDR1 SGHNT, CDR2 YYREEE (reference sequence). Germline trimming cut 4 bases from V and 1 base from J; bases unmatched to any gene: 9. The CDR3 DNA follows: TGTGCCAGCAGCATAGGGGTCGGGACAGGGTCCTACAATGAGCAGTTCTTC. It is translated as CASSIGVGTGSYNEQFF.

The genes are TRBV28 and TRBJ1-5; D call uncertain. This CDR3 comprises 14 residues. The germline gives CDR1 MDHEN, CDR2 SYDVKM. Trimming left V 3 bases short and J 3 bases short, with 9 bases between. CDR3 bases: TGTGCCAGCAGTTTGATCCAGAACAATCAGCCCCAGCATTTT. It is translated as CASSLIQNNQPQHF.

V usage is TRBV6-1 and J usage is TRBJ2-3; 7 positions agree with TRBD1. This CDR3 has 14 amino acids. V trimming: 8 bases; J trimming: 4 bases; junction bases outside the gene matches: 9. Looked up from germline, CDR1 is MNHNS and CDR2 is SASEGT. The DNA of the CDR3 is TGTGCCAGCTCCGACAGGGTTTTAGCAGATACGCAGTATTTT. Amino acid sequence: CASSDRVLADTQYF.

The rearrangement uses TRBV29-1 and TRBJ2-2; perhaps TRBD2 as D (5 bases). V was shortened by 6 bases and J by 0 bases, with 14 bases between the two germline ends. This CDR3 is 15 amino acids long. Germline lookup yields CDR1 SQVTM and CDR2 ANQGSEA. The CDR3 reads CSVLRSSPNTGELFF. The CDR3 bases are TGCAGCGTCCTCCGCTCTAGCCCGAACACCGGGGAGCTGTTTTTT.